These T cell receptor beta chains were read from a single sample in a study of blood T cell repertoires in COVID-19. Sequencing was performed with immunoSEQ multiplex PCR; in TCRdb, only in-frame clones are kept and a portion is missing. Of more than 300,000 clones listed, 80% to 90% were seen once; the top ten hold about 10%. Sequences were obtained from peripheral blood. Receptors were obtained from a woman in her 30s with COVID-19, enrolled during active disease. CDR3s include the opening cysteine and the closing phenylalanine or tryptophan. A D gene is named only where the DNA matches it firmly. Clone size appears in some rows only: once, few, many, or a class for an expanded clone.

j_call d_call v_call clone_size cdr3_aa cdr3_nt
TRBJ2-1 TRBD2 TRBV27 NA CASTISGIYNEQFF TGTGCCAGCACCATTAGCGGGATTTACAATGAGCAGTTCTTC
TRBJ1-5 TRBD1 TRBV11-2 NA CASSLVTGIGQPQHF TGTGCCAGCAGCTTAGTGACAGGGATAGGGCAGCCCCAGCATTTT
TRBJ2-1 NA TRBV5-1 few CASSLEGSSYNEQFF TGCGCCAGCAGCTTGGAAGGGAGCTCCTACAATGAGCAGTTCTTC
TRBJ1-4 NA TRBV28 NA CASSSRHSEKLFF TGTGCCAGCAGCTCGAGACACTCTGAAAAACTGTTTTTT
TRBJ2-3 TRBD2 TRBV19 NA CARGVTSGDTDTQYF TGTGCCAGGGGGGTGACTAGCGGGGACACAGATACGCAGTATTTT
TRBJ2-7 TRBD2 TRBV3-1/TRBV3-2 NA CASSQDKLAGVHEQYF TGTGCCAGCAGCCAAGATAAGCTAGCGGGAGTTCACGAGCAGTACTTC
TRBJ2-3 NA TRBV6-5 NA CASSTDFTDTQYF TGTGCCAGCAGTACGGACTTTACAGATACGCAGTATTTT
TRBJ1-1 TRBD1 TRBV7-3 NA CASSYRGNTEAFF TGTGCCAGCAGCTACAGGGGTAACACTGAAGCTTTCTTT
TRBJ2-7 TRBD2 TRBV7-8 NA CASSQAASGTYEQYF TGTGCCAGCAGCCAGGCGGCTAGCGGGACCTACGAGCAGTACTTC
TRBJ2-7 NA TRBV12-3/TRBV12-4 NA CASSSLTWYEQYF TGTGCCAGCAGTTCACTTACCTGGTACGAGCAGTACTTC
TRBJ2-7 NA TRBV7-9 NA CASSRGTDASEQYF TGTGCCAGCAGCCGCGGGACGGACGCGTCCGAGCAGTACTTC
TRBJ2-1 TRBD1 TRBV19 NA CASSIGDRASLLHQFF TGTGCCAGTAGTATAGGCGACAGGGCCTCCCTACTTCACCAGTTCTTC
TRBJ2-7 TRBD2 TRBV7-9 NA CASSLGASGSNEQYF TGTGCCAGCAGCTTAGGAGCTAGCGGGAGTAACGAGCAGTACTTC
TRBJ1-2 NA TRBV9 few CASSVDTGFGYTF TGTGCCAGCAGCGTCGATACAGGGTTTGGCTACACCTTC
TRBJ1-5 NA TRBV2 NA CASSEVRGQPQHF TGTGCCAGCAGTGAAGTCCGGGGTCAGCCCCAGCATTTT
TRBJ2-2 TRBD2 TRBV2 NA CASSEIGGSGELFF TGTGCCAGCAGTGAAATCGGGGGGAGCGGGGAGCTGTTTTTT
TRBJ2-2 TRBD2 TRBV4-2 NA CASSQDALAGLNTGELFF TGTGCCAGCAGCCAAGATGCACTAGCGGGGCTGAACACCGGGGAGCTGTTTTTT
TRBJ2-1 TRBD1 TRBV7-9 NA CASTRGQGNNEQFF TGTGCCAGCACCCGAGGACAGGGGAACAATGAGCAGTTCTTC
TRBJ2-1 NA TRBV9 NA CASSEGGYNEQFF TGTGCCAGCAGCGAGGGGGGGTACAATGAGCAGTTCTTC
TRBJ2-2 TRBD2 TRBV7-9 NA CASSPSGTRGTGELFF TGTGCCAGCAGCCCTTCCGGGACTAGGGGAACCGGGGAGCTGTTTTTT
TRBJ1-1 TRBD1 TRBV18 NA CASSPLSGGTEAFF TGTGCCAGCTCACCACTCTCAGGGGGCACTGAAGCTTTCTTT
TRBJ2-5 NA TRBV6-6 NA CASTYGSETQYF TGTGCCAGCACCTACGGGTCAGAGACCCAGTACTTC
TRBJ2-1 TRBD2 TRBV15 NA CATGTTSGRYGEQFF TGTGCCACCGGTACGACTAGCGGGAGATATGGTGAGCAGTTCTTC
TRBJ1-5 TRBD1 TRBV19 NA CASRQTGAVNQPQHF TGTGCCAGTAGGCAGACAGGGGCCGTGAATCAGCCCCAGCATTTT
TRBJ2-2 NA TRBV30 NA CAWKQMNTGELFF TGTGCCTGGAAACAGATGAACACCGGGGAGCTGTTTTTT
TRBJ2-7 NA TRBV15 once CATSREIVRGHEQYF TGTGCCACCAGCAGAGAAATAGTTAGGGGCCACGAGCAGTACTTC
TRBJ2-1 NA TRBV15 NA CATSRGARTPNNEQFF TGTGCCACCAGCAGAGGAGCTAGGACACCCAACAATGAGCAGTTCTTC
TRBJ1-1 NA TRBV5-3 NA CARSLTRGDTEAFF TGTGCCAGAAGTCTCACCAGGGGCGACACTGAAGCTTTCTTT
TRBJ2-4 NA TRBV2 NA CASSRDGGKNIQYF TGTGCCAGCAGTCGGGACGGGGGCAAAAACATTCAGTACTTC
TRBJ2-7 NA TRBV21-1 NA CASSKLTASYEQYF TGTGCCAGCAGCAAATTAACTGCCTCCTACGAGCAGTACTTC
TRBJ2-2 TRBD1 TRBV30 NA CAWVPGTDITGELFF TGTGCCTGGGTTCCCGGGACAGACATAACCGGGGAGCTGTTTTTT
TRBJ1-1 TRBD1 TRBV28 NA CASSSGTENTEAFF TGTGCCAGCAGTTCCGGGACAGAGAATACTGAAGCTTTCTTT
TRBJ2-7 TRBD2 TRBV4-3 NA CASSPGTSGYEQYF TGCGCCAGCAGTCCCGGGACTAGCGGCTACGAGCAGTACTTC
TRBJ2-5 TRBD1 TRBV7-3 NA CASSFLGGPGETQYF TGTGCCAGCAGCTTTCTAGGGGGCCCAGGGGAGACCCAGTACTTC
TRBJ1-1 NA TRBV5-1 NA CASSLNSEAFF TGCGCCAGCAGCCTAAACAGTGAAGCTTTCTTT
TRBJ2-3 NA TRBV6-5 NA CASRSGSYDTQYF TGTGCCAGCAGGAGCGGTAGCTATGATACGCAGTATTTT
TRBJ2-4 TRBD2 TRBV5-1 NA CASSLAGGPRGIQYF TGCGCCAGCAGCTTGGCGGGGGGTCCGAGGGGCATTCAGTACTTC
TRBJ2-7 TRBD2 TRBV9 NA CASSVATTSEGPMEQYF TGTGCCAGCAGCGTAGCTACGACTAGCGAGGGCCCCATGGAGCAGTACTTC
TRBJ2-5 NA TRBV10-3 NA CAIREPGGVTETQYF TGTGCCATCAGAGAACCCGGCGGGGTTACGGAGACCCAGTACTTC
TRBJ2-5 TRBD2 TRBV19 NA CASSTRLFTGLAGVETQYF TGTGCCAGTAGTACTCGACTGTTTACGGGACTAGCGGGAGTAGAGACCCAGTACTTC
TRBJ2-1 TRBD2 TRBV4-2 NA CASSQVASGRANEQFF TGTGCCAGCAGCCAAGTAGCTAGCGGGAGGGCGAATGAGCAGTTCTTC
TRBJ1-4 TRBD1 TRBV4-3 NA CASSQGDRVNEKLFF TGCGCCAGCAGCCAAGGGGACAGGGTGAATGAAAAACTGTTTTTT
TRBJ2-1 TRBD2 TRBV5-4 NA CASRSGLAEYNEQFF TGTGCCAGCAGGTCCGGACTAGCGGAGTACAATGAGCAGTTCTTC
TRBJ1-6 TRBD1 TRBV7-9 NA CASNLGTENSPLHF TGTGCCAGCAACCTCGGGACAGAAAATTCACCCCTCCACTTT
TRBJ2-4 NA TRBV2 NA CASSEQSGVGNIQYF TGTGCCAGCAGTGAACAGTCGGGGGTGGGGAACATTCAGTACTTC